This TCR beta chain derives from a study of PD-1 blockade in classical Hodgkin lymphoma (dated by TCRdb to about 2020). For the wider study: Nivolumab dosing was 3 mg/kg intravenously every 2 weeks, continuing until either disease progression or unacceptable toxicity. The study used TCR beta sequencing and CyTOF to define a peripheral blood immune signature of response to PD-1 blockade in classical Hodgkin lymphoma.

Sample time point, as interpreted from the label and publication: cycle 2 day 1 (C2D1) of nivolumab. Every trial patient had relapsed after autologous stem cell transplantation, and cohorts A, B and C differed in prior brentuximab vedotin exposure. The trial cohort was composed of about 58 patients with relapsed/refractory classical Hodgkin lymphoma, for whom complete response, partial response or progressive disease was recorded as best overall response. In the multi-cohort phase II CheckMate 205 trial, trial patients received single-agent nivolumab. An independent review committee assessed best overall response by applying the 2007 International Working Group response criteria. Trial PBMCs were collected just before the start of nivolumab (C1D1) and during therapy at cycle 2 day 1 and cycle 4 day 1. Peripheral blood was collected in 8 mL Vacutainer Cell Preparation Tubes, from which PBMCs were isolated by centrifugation and then cryopreserved.

As concerns this clone: The antigen it recognizes is unknown. One base away there is no much larger clone; base qualities are not given.

Genomic DNA was extracted with the Qiagen DNeasy kit from unsorted PBMCs and from negatively selected CD4+ and CD8+ fractions. TCR beta CDR3 regions were amplified by immunoSEQ multiplex PCR using primers annealing to V and J segments. Amplification bias was minimized using a synthetic immune receptor repertoire, and residual bias was removed computationally after sequencing. The paper's processing steps were these. Custom Python scripts were used to quantify repertoire diversity as the Shannon entropy index. Unsorted, CD4+ and CD8+ repertoires were analyzed separately, except in combined analyses where CD4+ and CD8+ sequences were merged in silico. A clone was considered expanded if an increase in frequency of at least 2-fold after treatment relative to C1D1 was found, and a pseudocount of 0.5 was applied to clones undetected at baseline. Singleton clones were defined as clones with 0 or 1 copy at C1D1, and non-singleton clones were defined as clones with 2 or more copies. Clones expanded in unsorted samples were assigned a CD4+, CD8+ or unknown annotation through matching of protein sequences in sorted samples from the same patient. Wilcoxon tests were applied to paired samples to test diversity changes from C1D1 to C4D1. Entries here come from immuneACCESS through TCRdb and include only in-frame sequences with V and J called. Some clones fail to appear in such tables; in the studies checked, an unresolved V gene covers under half of the shortfall, and the cause of the remainder is unknown. V and J calls and clone size are copied from that table; D and trimming were computed from the DNA. This sample gives 55,000 to 75,000 clones in total; 70% to 75% of them show up just once. Approximately 9.9% of the sample is held by the ten biggest clonotypes.

Including the terminal cysteine and phenylalanine, the CDR3 comprises 14 residues. The CDR3 DNA has 42 bases and is translated from base 1. V loses 4 bases of germline sequence and J loses 7 bases, and the interval between the two ends is 17 bases. For CDR1 and CDR2, the germline V gene lists SGHRS and YFSETQ. The full study reports these points: Baseline TCR diversity was reported to be lower in newly diagnosed patients than in healthy donors, and even lower in relapsed/refractory patients. A significant rise by C4D1 was seen in CD4+ but not CD8+ TCR diversity (p=0.0027 vs p=0.16), with the rise being most apparent in complete responders (p=0.02). Lower diversity was seen in patients whose nivolumab began less than 1 year after ASCT, and these patients were left out of later analyses so that immune reconstitution would not confound the results. The study was limited to a single clinical trial cohort, and causes of repertoire differences, possibly disease activity or prior therapy, remained undefined. Trial patients with a complete response had baseline diversity similar to that of newly diagnosed patients, while partial responders and progressors had significantly lower diversity.

This receptor was identified in a human donor with classical Hodgkin lymphoma. This receptor chain uses TRBV5-1 and TRBJ1-2, with a weak D call of TRBD1 (5 bases match). The specimen was peripheral blood mononuclear cells (PBMCs), collected before the second cycle of nivolumab. In nucleotide form, the sequence is TGCGCCAGCAGCCCGGCTGGGGCGGGCGGTGGCTACACCTTC. This encodes CASSPAGAGGGYTF. Supplemented by the reference TRBV5-1 and TRBJ1-2 proteins around the CDR3, the complete variable domain is KAGVTQTPRYLIKTRGQQVTLSCSPISGHRSVSWYQQTPGQGLQFLFEYFSETQRNKGNFPGRFSGRQFSNSRSEMNVSTLELGDSALYLCASSPAGAGGGYTFGSGTRLTVV.